The sequence of this T cell receptor beta chain was determined in a study of tumour-infiltrating T cells in Burkitt lymphoma. Study in general: Repertoire clonality predicted overall and progression-free survival.

Some clones are missing from TCRdb's copy, which holds only in-frame ones; the method was immunoSEQ multiplex PCR. The sample records some 13,000 clones, 65% to 90% being singletons. V shed 9 bases and J shed 3 bases, with 17 bases lying between them. Per germline, CDR1 MNHEY and CDR2 SMNVEV (reference sequence). This CDR3 comprises 14 residues. This clonotype was sampled from a human donor with diffuse large B-cell lymphoma. The gene calls are TRBV27 and TRBJ1-1, with D uncertain. The sequencing sample was made of tumor tissue. CDR3 sequence reads: CARKRCWEDTEAFF. The DNA for the CDR3 is TGTGCCAGGAAACGATGTTGGGAGGACACTGAAGCTTTCTTT.